These 3 T cell receptor beta chains came from one sample sequenced in a study of blood T cell repertoires in COVID-19 (dated by TCRdb to the early 2020s). The receptor library was made with the immunoSEQ multiplex PCR assay. What TCRdb holds here is the immuneACCESS table cut down to in-frame rearrangements. Part of the clones is not present; checked against another copy, under half of the missing clones reflect an unresolved V gene, and the others are unexplained. This sample gives more than 350,000 clones in total; 85% to 90% of them show up just once. Roughly 1% of the sample is in the top ten clones. Sample: PBMCs or T cells enriched from blood (not recorded which). The receptors come from a man aged 18 to 29 who had recovered from COVID-19.

This chain links TRBV3-1 (or the pseudogene TRBV3-2) with TRBJ1-1; D ambiguous. V lost 4 bases, J lost 3 bases, and 9 bases lay in between. The CDR3 loop spans 13 amino acids. Germline V lookup: CDR1 LGHDT, CDR2 YNNKEL (reference sequence). DNA for the CDR3: TGTGCCAGCAGCCCGCGGGTGGACACTGAAGCTTTCTTT. Its translation: CASSPRVDTEAFF.

This clone has only a few counts. The chain links TRBV28 to TRBJ1-2, with D perhaps TRBD1 (6 bases). Between the trimmed V and J ends, which lost 3 bases and 4 bases, there was a span of 12 bases. The CDR3 has 14 amino acids. Germline V gene lookup returns CDR1 MDHEN and CDR2 SYDVKM. CDR3 sequence reads: CASSFVRGGYGYTF. For the CDR3, the DNA is TGTGCCAGCAGTTTTGTCAGGGGCGGCTATGGCTACACCTTC.

The gene calls are TRBV19 and TRBJ2-7, with a possible D match to TRBD1 (6 bases). Germline V gene data show CDR1 as LNHDA and CDR2 as SQIVND (reference sequence). The CDR3 consists of 12 residues. Deletions cut 4 bases from V and 4 bases from J, with 8 bases between. The CDR3 sequence: CASSKDSYEQYF. Here the CDR3 DNA reads TGTGCCAGTAGTAAGGACAGTTACGAGCAGTACTTC. Combining the CDR3 with reference TRBV19 and TRBJ2-7 gives the whole variable domain DGGITQSPKYLFRKEGQNVTLSCEQNLNHDAMYWYRQDPGQGLRLIYYSQIVNDFQKGDIAEGYSVSREKKESFPLTVTSAQKNPTAFYLCASSKDSYEQYFGPGTRLTVT.